This T cell receptor beta chain came from a study of shared clonotypes between healthy human individuals. About this clone itself: Its antigen is not identified.

Assay used: immunoSEQ multiplex PCR; TCRdb lists only in-frame clones, some missing. The sample yields more than 2 million clones, roughly 96% seen once. The CDR3 consists of 14 residues. In germline, CDR1 is MDHEN, CDR2 SYDVKM. V was shortened by 3 bases and J by 10 bases, with 13 bases between the two germline ends. Regarding the study as a whole: Sampling was confined to blood; repertoires within tissues likely differ.

This receptor was obtained from a man aged 18 to 29 in good health. The sequenced material came from naive CD4+ T cells sorted from blood. The subset was: CD45RA+ positively selected. The rearrangement joins TRBV28 to TRBJ1-6; perhaps TRBD1 as D (5 bases). CDR3 loop: CASSLSGRDSPLHF. CDR3 in DNA: TGTGCCAGCAGTTTGTCAGGGAGAGACTCACCCCTCCACTTT.